This T cell receptor beta chain was observed in a study of blood T cells in healthy people across ages. Findings and limits, study-wide: A strong correlation was found between TCR beta diversity and the percentage of naive T cells. TCR beta diversity, measured per million T cells, fell in a roughly linear way with age.

With a J-beta primer mix and a sample-barcoded 5' primer, a second PCR ran roughly 6 to 11 cycles. Using its own MiXCR run on the 5' RACE reads, TCRdb lists one record per CDR3 protein. The table lists more than 900,000 distinct CDR3 sequences, roughly 28% of them singletons, with roughly a tenth in the top ten. Donors were healthy Caucasian individuals from Russia aged roughly 6 to 90. Points on this clonotype: Its target is not known.

The germline V gene has CDR1 SEHNR and CDR2 FQNEAQ (reference sequence). The V and J ends lost 1 base and 7 bases respectively, with 10 bases between them. The CDR3 consists of 14 residues. The data were also submitted as part of a second study, on T cells of mothers and their children.

This clonotype originated in a woman between 35 and 50 years old in good health. The genes are TRBV7-9 and TRBJ1-4, with D tentatively TRBD1 (5 bases). Sequenced material: blood. The CDR3 region has the DNA TGTGCCAGCAGCTTAGAAGGGGTTCTTGAAAAACTGTTTTTT. Protein product: CASSLEGVLEKLFF. Complete variable domain (other parts from reference TRBV7-9 and TRBJ1-4): DTGVSQNPRHKITKRGQNVTFRCDPISEHNRLYWYRQTLGQGPEFLTYFQNEAQLEKSRLLSDRFSAERPKGSFSTLEIQRTEQGDSAMYLCASSLEGVLEKLFFGSGTQLSVL.